The rows below give T cell receptor beta chains drawn from one sample of a study of cytomegalovirus exposure and HLA in healthy donors. Sequenced by immunoSEQ multiplex PCR; TCRdb stores in-frame clones only, minus some. The sample includes 150,000 to 180,000 clones, less than 90% of them seen just once. The sequencing input was PBMCs. The origin of the receptors is a man aged 18 to 29 in good health and CMV-seropositive. The CDR3 runs from the conserved cysteine through the conserved F or W. The D gene is left open where the match is weak. The size field is filled for only some rows; it gives once, few, many or a size class.

J,size,V,D,CDR3,DNA
TRBJ2-3,.,TRBV30,TRBD2,CAWSTLAGGRRDTQYF,TGTGCCTGGAGTACCCTAGCGGGAGGGCGGAGGGATACGCAGTATTTT
TRBJ2-1,once,TRBV5-1,.,CASSLTVEGEQFF,TGCGCCAGCAGCTTGACGGTAGAGGGAGAGCAGTTCTTC
TRBJ1-2,.,TRBV19,.,CASSIGRGGYTF,TGTGCCAGTAGTATAGGTCGGGGTGGCTACACCTTC
TRBJ1-2,once,TRBV6-6,.,CASSPASFYGYTF,TGTGCCAGCAGCCCCGCGTCATTCTATGGCTACACCTTC
TRBJ2-1,.,TRBV10-2,TRBD2,CASSESRGADNEQFF,TGCGCCAGCAGTGAGTCGCGGGGGGCAGACAATGAGCAGTTCTTC
TRBJ2-7,.,TRBV4-2,TRBD2,CASSQATSGRFYEQYF,TGTGCCAGCAGCCAGGCCACTAGCGGGAGGTTTTACGAGCAGTACTTC
TRBJ2-1,.,TRBV7-9,TRBD2,CASSVRLAGLYNEQFF,TGTGCCAGCAGCGTCAGACTAGCGGGGCTCTACAATGAGCAGTTCTTC
TRBJ2-5,.,TRBV29-1,TRBD1,CSVGRDRGETQYF,TGCAGCGTTGGACGGGACAGGGGGGAGACCCAGTACTTC
TRBJ2-3,.,TRBV4-3,.,CASSQEPHPGDTQYF,TGCGCCAGCAGCCAAGAGCCCCACCCGGGGGATACGCAGTATTTT
TRBJ1-2,few,TRBV29-1,.,CSVDGGNGYTF,TGCAGCGTTGACGGGGGTAATGGCTACACCTTC
TRBJ2-5,.,TRBV7-8,.,CASSLRAGGTQETQYF,TGTGCCAGCAGCTTACGGGCAGGGGGGACCCAAGAGACCCAGTACTTC
TRBJ1-2,.,TRBV7-2,.,CASSVGQSFGGYTF,TGTGCCAGCAGCGTAGGACAGTCCTTTGGGGGCTACACCTTC
TRBJ1-2,.,TRBV6-5,.,CASTSPGRINYGYTF,TGTGCCAGCACCTCACCTGGGAGGATTAACTATGGCTACACCTTC
TRBJ2-5,.,TRBV7-2,.,CASSLFLGGPETQYF,TGTGCCAGCAGCCTTTTCTTGGGGGGGCCGGAGACCCAGTACTTC
TRBJ1-2,.,TRBV5-1,TRBD1,CASSLDRGRSYGYTF,TGCGCCAGCAGCTTAGACAGGGGGCGCAGCTATGGCTACACCTTC
TRBJ1-1,.,TRBV4-3,.,CASSPVSQGWVSEAFF,TGCGCCAGCAGCCCGGTATCACAGGGTTGGGTCTCTGAAGCTTTCTTT
TRBJ2-7,.,TRBV30,.,CAWSRWGQAQDEQYF,TGTGCCTGGAGCCGCTGGGGGCAGGCTCAGGACGAGCAGTACTTC
TRBJ1-2,.,TRBV5-6,TRBD1,CASSANRGLYGYTF,TGTGCCAGCAGCGCAAACAGGGGGCTCTATGGCTACACCTTC
TRBJ2-7,.,TRBV9,TRBD2,CASSVGVAGGHEQYF,TGTGCCAGCAGCGTAGGGGTAGCGGGAGGACACGAGCAGTACTTC
TRBJ1-5,few,TRBV4-1,TRBD1,CASSQIRDRRKPQHF,TGCGCCAGCAGCCAAATCCGGGACAGGCGTAAGCCCCAGCATTTT
TRBJ1-1,.,TRBV29-1,TRBD1,CSVTRGTGHTEAFF,TGCAGCGTAACCCGAGGGACAGGGCACACTGAAGCTTTCTTT
TRBJ2-5,.,TRBV10-2,TRBD2,CASRVGLAGETQYF,TGCGCCAGCAGGGTAGGACTAGCGGGAGAGACCCAGTACTTC
TRBJ2-2,once,TRBV5-6,.,CASSLGRNTGELFF,TGTGCCAGCAGCTTGGGTAGGAACACCGGGGAGCTGTTTTTT
TRBJ1-3,.,TRBV7-6,.,CASSSPIRDSGNTIYF,TGTGCCAGCAGCTCCCCCATCCGGGACTCTGGAAACACCATATATTTT
TRBJ1-5,once,TRBV27,.,CASSPAPGDQPQHF,TGTGCCAGCAGCCCGGCTCCAGGGGATCAGCCCCAGCATTTT
TRBJ1-5,once,TRBV6-1,.,CASRETGPGLGPQHF,TGTGCCAGCAGGGAGACAGGTCCGGGGCTGGGGCCCCAGCATTTT
TRBJ2-7,.,TRBV4-3,.,CASSQDRGFGGSYEQYF,TGCGCCAGCAGCCAAGATCGCGGGTTTGGCGGGTCGTACGAGCAGTACTTC
TRBJ1-5,.,TRBV5-5,.,CASSLTISNQPQHF,TGTGCCAGCAGCCTCACTATTAGCAATCAGCCCCAGCATTTT
TRBJ2-2,.,TRBV5-4,TRBD1,CASSPGTGGINTGELFF,TGTGCCAGCAGCCCGGGGACAGGGGGGATAAACACCGGGGAGCTGTTTTTT
TRBJ2-7,.,TRBV5-1,.,CASSWNRASEQYF,TGCGCCAGCAGCTGGAACAGGGCCTCCGAGCAGTACTTC
TRBJ2-7,.,TRBV7-2,TRBD2,CASSSHSGSTYEQYF,TGTGCCAGCAGCTCTCATAGCGGGTCCACCTACGAGCAGTACTTC